The 20 T cell receptor beta chains below all came from one sample that was sequenced in a study of shared clonotypes between healthy human individuals. Some clones are missing from TCRdb's copy, which holds only in-frame ones; the method was immunoSEQ multiplex PCR. Among under 2,000,000 clones, roughly 94% were seen once, and the ten largest hold roughly 1%. CD45RO-negative, CCR7-selected cells formed the naive CD8 fraction, which excluded terminally differentiated effector memory CD45RA+ cells. Material for sequencing was naive CD8+ T cells sorted from blood. The receptors originated from a man between 18 and 29 years old in good health.

Only one count was recorded for this clone. The chain joins TRBV29-1 to TRBJ2-7, with 9 nucleotides matching TRBD1. The CDR3 contains 15 residues. Germline V CDR1 and CDR2: SQVTM, ANQGSEA. Germline trimming cut 3 bases from V and 0 bases from J; bases unmatched to any gene: 6. The CDR3 coding sequence is TGCAGCGTTGAGATGACAGGGGGAAGCTCCTACGAGCAGTACTTC. It yields the protein CSVEMTGGSSYEQYF.

The J gene is TRBJ1-1, the V gene TRBV4-1; D is unclear. The ends were cut back, 5 bases at V and 1 base at J, with 11 bases in the middle. The germline CDR1 and CDR2 sequences are MGHRA and YSYEKL. This CDR3 spans 14 amino acids. The CDR3 region has the DNA TGCGCCAGCAGCGCTCCCCTTCAGAACACTGAAGCTTTCTTT. Translated, it gives CASSAPLQNTEAFF.

This chain links TRBV19 with TRBJ2-1; a weak D match, TRBD1 (5 bases). V lost 2 bases and J 3 bases, leaving 20 bases between the germline ends. CDR1 is LNHDA and CDR2 is SQIVND in the germline V gene (reference sequence). This CDR3 comprises 18 residues. The CDR3 sequence: CASSISPQGTLIYNEQFF. CDR3 DNA: TGTGCCAGTAGTATATCCCCCCAGGGAACTTTGATCTACAATGAGCAGTTCTTC.

The chain joins TRBV12-5 to TRBJ1-5; TRBD1 agrees at 8 bases. Germline loops: CDR1 LGHNT, CDR2 FRNRAP. Trimming at V came to 0 bases and at J to 5 bases, leaving 6 bases not matched to a gene. The CDR3 contains 16 residues. CDR3 sequence reads: CASGLVQQGGHQPQHF. The CDR3 nucleotides read TGTGCTAGTGGTTTGGTACAACAGGGGGGCCATCAGCCCCAGCATTTT.

The rearrangement links TRBV7-3 to TRBJ2-3; 8 bases map to TRBD1. This CDR3 region has 16 residues. Per germline, CDR1 SGHTA and CDR2 FQGTGA. V gave up 2 bases and J gave up 4 bases; unmatched junction bases: 8. The CDR3 loop is CASSLLADRDPDTQYF. The CDR3 nucleotides are TGTGCCAGCAGCTTATTAGCGGACAGGGACCCAGATACGCAGTATTTT.

The V gene is TRBV4-1, the J gene TRBJ1-1, with 12 bases aligning to TRBD1. This CDR3 contains 17 residues. Trimming took 3 bases from V and 0 from J; bases not matched to a gene: 5. Germline CDR1 is MGHRA and CDR2 is YSYEKL. CDR3 region: CASSHPGTGGLNTEAFF. In DNA, the CDR3 is TGCGCCAGCAGCCACCCCGGGACAGGGGGCCTGAACACTGAAGCTTTCTTT.

This rearrangement joins TRBV5-6 to TRBJ1-2; 7 bases fit TRBD1. CDR1 and CDR2 (germline): SGHDT, YYEEEE. The CDR3 is 15 residues long. V gave up 2 bases and J gave up 5 bases; unmatched junction bases: 9. CDR3 region: CASSFRDREVYGYTF. CDR3 nucleotides: TGTGCCAGCAGCTTTAGAGACAGGGAGGTATATGGCTACACCTTC. The full variable domain, in which reference TRBV5-6 and TRBJ1-2 provide the parts outside the CDR3, is DAGVTQSPTHLIKTRGQQVTLRCSPKSGHDTVSWYQQALGQGPQFIFQYYEEEERQRGNFPDRFSGHQFPNYSSELNVNALLLGDSALYLCASSFRDREVYGYTFGSGTRLTVV.

The V and J genes are TRBV5-6 and TRBJ2-1; 7 bases fit TRBD1. CDR3 length: 15 amino acids. Losses at the gene ends were 1 base for V and 5 bases for J; bases not matched to a gene: 6. Germline V gene sequence: CDR1 SGHDT, CDR2 YYEEEE. The CDR3, as DNA: TGTGCCAGCAGCTTGTATCCCGGACAGGACAATGAGCAGTTCTTC. The encoded protein is CASSLYPGQDNEQFF.

This rearrangement joins TRBV13 to TRBJ2-3, with D perhaps TRBD1 or TRBD2 (5 bases each). Deletions cut 6 bases from V and 4 bases from J, with 38 bases between. Germline CDR1 is PRHDT and CDR2 is FYEKMQ (reference sequence). This CDR3 spans 22 amino acids. The CDR3 sequence: CASSTLGASSQPLEAIADTQYF. The CDR3 DNA is TGTGCCAGCAGTACTCTCGGGGCCAGCTCCCAACCCCTGGAAGCTATCGCAGATACGCAGTATTTT.

The V and J genes are TRBV5-6 and TRBJ2-5, with D possibly being TRBD1 (6 bases). The CDR3 spans 13 residues. V was pared by 6 bases and J by 4 bases, with 13 bases between. Germline V lookup: CDR1 SGHDT, CDR2 YYEEEE. CDR3 residues: CASTGAFGETQYF. The CDR3 DNA is TGTGCCAGCACAGGGGCTTTCGGAGAGACCCAGTACTTC.

This clone was recorded once. V is TRBV28 and J is TRBJ1-5; perhaps TRBD1 as D (5 bases). Trimming stripped 6 bases from V and 0 bases from J, with 18 bases between. Germline CDR1 reads MDHEN; CDR2 reads SYDVKM. This CDR3 has 17 residues. The CDR3 spells CASSYSIGTDSNQPQHF. The CDR3 DNA sequence: TGTGCCAGCAGCTACTCCATCGGGACGGATAGCAATCAGCCCCAGCATTTT.

J is TRBJ2-5 and V is TRBV21-1; TRBD2, as called in the table, went unchecked against the DNA. TRBV21-1 is classified as a pseudogene. The CDR3 sequence is 17 residues long. CDR3 residues: CASSKDHEGGYQETQYF. CDR3 in DNA: TGTGCCAGCAGCAAAGATCATGAGGGTGGGTACCAAGAGACCCAGTACTTC.

The gene calls are TRBV9 and TRBJ2-1, with no clear D. V gave up 1 base and J gave up 5 bases, with 10 bases separating them. The CDR3 has 14 amino acids. Germline CDR1 and CDR2: SGDLS and YYNGEE. For the CDR3, the DNA is TGTGCCAGCAGCGTAATATGGCAGGACAATGAGCAGTTCTTC. It yields the protein CASSVIWQDNEQFF.

The V and J genes are TRBV6-5 and TRBJ2-5; D perhaps matches TRBD2 (5 bases). Trimming stripped 6 bases from V and 5 bases from J, with 22 bases between. This CDR3 contains 16 residues. Germline CDR1 and CDR2: MNHEY and SVGAGI. The CDR3, as DNA: TGTGCCAGCAGCTACAATCCAGGAGCGGTGCGGGAGACCCAGTACTTC. As protein: CASSYNPGAVRETQYF.

The V and J genes are TRBV13 and TRBJ1-1; D call uncertain. CDR3 length: 14 residues. V was cut by 4 bases and J by 4 bases, with 13 bases left in between. Germline V gene data show CDR1 as PRHDT and CDR2 as FYEKMQ (reference sequence). CDR3 residues: CASSSIPSVTEAFF. For the CDR3, the DNA is TGTGCCAGCAGCTCCATTCCGTCGGTCACTGAAGCTTTCTTT.

The chain links TRBV6-1 to TRBJ2-1; D unresolved. V lost 8 bases to trimming and J lost 2 bases, with 13 bases between them. The germline gives CDR1 MNHNS, CDR2 SASEGT. The CDR3 has 14 residues. The CDR3 sequence: CASLGNVTYNEQFF. The CDR3, as DNA: TGTGCCAGCCTTGGGAATGTGACCTACAATGAGCAGTTCTTC.

The V gene is TRBV6-5, the J gene TRBJ2-5; 8 bases are a match to TRBD2. The CDR3 sequence is 13 residues long. Germline CDR1 MNHEY, CDR2 SVGAGI. Trimming cost V 6 bases and J 4 bases; bases outside gene matches: 4. CDR3 in amino acids: CASRERGGETQYF. The CDR3 coding sequence is TGTGCCAGCAGGGAACGGGGGGGAGAGACCCAGTACTTC.

V is TRBV6-1 and J is TRBJ2-7; 8 positions agree with TRBD2. The V and J ends lost 4 bases and 9 bases, in that order; junction bases with no gene match: 11. The CDR3 is made up of 14 amino acids. Germline loops: CDR1 MNHNS, CDR2 SASEGT. The CDR3 region is CASSGAGAKVGQYF. DNA for the CDR3: TGTGCCAGCAGTGGAGCGGGGGCGAAGGTCGGGCAGTACTTC.

DNA for the CDR3: TGCAGTAGAAAGAACGGTGATGAGCAGTTCTTC. Its protein product is CSRKNGDEQFF. The chain is built from TRBV20-1 and TRBJ2-1; D remains ambiguous. The V and J ends lost 8 bases and 8 bases respectively, with 13 bases between them. The germline V gene encodes CDR1 DFQATT and CDR2 SNEGSKA (reference sequence). The CDR3 totals 11 residues.

V is TRBV4-1 and J is TRBJ2-1; D is unclear. Germline V lookup: CDR1 MGHRA, CDR2 YSYEKL. Deletions cut 0 bases from V and 6 bases from J, with 12 bases between. The CDR3 covers 15 residues. CDR3 sequence reads: CASSQDTGRSNEQFF. The CDR3 bases are TGCGCCAGCAGCCAAGATACGGGTAGAAGCAATGAGCAGTTCTTC.